The rows below give T cell receptor beta chains drawn from one sample of a study of CD8+ T cells in alopecia areata. The data were produced by immunoSEQ multiplex PCR, yet TCRdb's version contains in-frame clones alone and is incomplete. The table includes fewer than 250,000 clones, 50% to 70% detected once. The material was CD4+ T cells sorted from blood, obtained around week 47, from a patient treated with tofacitinib. Source of these receptors: a human donor with alopecia areata. CDR3s include the opening cysteine and the closing phenylalanine or tryptophan. The order of the fields is D gene, V gene, clone size, J gene, CDR3 DNA, CDR3 protein. D genes are given only for firm matches. Expanded clones are given a class, and other clones once, few, many or no size at all.

D gene: NA; V gene: TRBV20-1; clone size: NA; J gene: TRBJ2-5; CDR3 DNA: TGCAGTGCTAGCGCGGGAGAGACCCAGTACTTC; CDR3 protein: CSASAGETQYF
D gene: NA; V gene: TRBV5-1; clone size: NA; J gene: TRBJ2-3; CDR3 DNA: TGCGCCAGCAGCCCGTCGGCCGGGGATACGCAGTATTTT; CDR3 protein: CASSPSAGDTQYF
D gene: NA; V gene: TRBV30; clone size: NA; J gene: TRBJ1-6; CDR3 DNA: TGTGCCTGGAGTGTACGTGGAGCAGATTCACCCCTCCACTTT; CDR3 protein: CAWSVRGADSPLHF
D gene: TRBD1; V gene: TRBV29-1; clone size: NA; J gene: TRBJ2-7; CDR3 DNA: TGCAGCGCGGGACAGGCGTCCGGAGAGCAGTACTTC; CDR3 protein: CSAGQASGEQYF
D gene: TRBD1; V gene: TRBV7-9; clone size: NA; J gene: TRBJ2-3; CDR3 DNA: TGTGCCAGCAGCTTAGAGCCGACAGGGGGCTTGGGAGATACGCAGTATTTT; CDR3 protein: CASSLEPTGGLGDTQYF
D gene: NA; V gene: TRBV29-1; clone size: NA; J gene: TRBJ1-1; CDR3 DNA: TGCAGCGTTGGGCGGAGGATGAACACTGAAGCTTTCTTT; CDR3 protein: CSVGRRMNTEAFF
D gene: NA; V gene: TRBV7-9; clone size: NA; J gene: TRBJ1-5; CDR3 DNA: TGTGCCAGCAGCGACACAAGCAATCAGCCCCAGCATTTT; CDR3 protein: CASSDTSNQPQHF
D gene: NA; V gene: TRBV29-1; clone size: NA; J gene: TRBJ1-2; CDR3 DNA: TGCAGCGTGGGGGGTGATTCCTATGGCTACACCTTC; CDR3 protein: CSVGGDSYGYTF
D gene: NA; V gene: TRBV15; clone size: NA; J gene: TRBJ2-7; CDR3 DNA: TGTGCCACCAGCAGAGGCGGGACGCTCCGAACCGAGCAGTACTTC; CDR3 protein: CATSRGGTLRTEQYF
D gene: TRBD1; V gene: TRBV7-9; clone size: NA; J gene: TRBJ2-7; CDR3 DNA: TGTGCCAGCAGCCCGACAGGGGGCTCCTACGAGCAGTACTTC; CDR3 protein: CASSPTGGSYEQYF
D gene: TRBD1; V gene: TRBV29-1; clone size: NA; J gene: TRBJ2-1; CDR3 DNA: TGCAGCGCCTACGGGACAGGGGGAGAGATAGTCAATGAGCAGTTCTTC; CDR3 protein: CSAYGTGGEIVNEQFF
D gene: NA; V gene: TRBV6-5; clone size: NA; J gene: TRBJ2-2; CDR3 DNA: TGTGCCAGCAGTTATCTGGCAGACACCGGGGAGCTGTTTTTT; CDR3 protein: CASSYLADTGELFF
D gene: NA; V gene: TRBV7-7; clone size: NA; J gene: TRBJ2-2; CDR3 DNA: TGTGCCAGCAGTAAGCTCAGGGGATCCGGGGAGCTGTTTTTT; CDR3 protein: CASSKLRGSGELFF
D gene: TRBD1; V gene: TRBV29-1; clone size: NA; J gene: TRBJ2-7; CDR3 DNA: TGCAGCGTTGATTTGGGGACAGGGGCTACCTACGAGCAGTACTTC; CDR3 protein: CSVDLGTGATYEQYF
D gene: TRBD1; V gene: TRBV27; clone size: once; J gene: TRBJ1-1; CDR3 DNA: TGTGCCAGCAGTTTATCGGGGACAGGTTTGAACACTGAAGCTTTCTTT; CDR3 protein: CASSLSGTGLNTEAFF
D gene: TRBD1; V gene: TRBV7-9; clone size: few; J gene: TRBJ2-1; CDR3 DNA: TGTGCCAGCAGCTTCGGGACAGGGGGGAATGAGCAGTTCTTC; CDR3 protein: CASSFGTGGNEQFF
D gene: NA; V gene: TRBV5-1; clone size: NA; J gene: TRBJ2-7; CDR3 DNA: TGCGCCAGCAGCCCTACAAACAGAGCCACCTACGAGCAGTACTTC; CDR3 protein: CASSPTNRATYEQYF
D gene: NA; V gene: TRBV28; clone size: NA; J gene: TRBJ2-6; CDR3 DNA: TGTGCCAGCAGAACCCTGGGCTCTGGGGCCAACGTCCTGACTTTC; CDR3 protein: CASRTLGSGANVLTF
D gene: NA; V gene: TRBV15; clone size: NA; J gene: TRBJ2-6; CDR3 DNA: TGTGCCACCAGTGTCCGACCTGGGGCCAACGTCCTGACTTTC; CDR3 protein: CATSVRPGANVLTF
D gene: TRBD1; V gene: TRBV5-4; clone size: few; J gene: TRBJ1-6; CDR3 DNA: TGTGCCAGCAGCCCCGGACAGGGAGGATCACCCCTCCACTTT; CDR3 protein: CASSPGQGGSPLHF
D gene: NA; V gene: TRBV5-6; clone size: NA; J gene: TRBJ2-5; CDR3 DNA: TGTGCCAGCAGCTTGCAGCGATTCCAAGAGACCCAGTACTTC; CDR3 protein: CASSLQRFQETQYF
D gene: TRBD2; V gene: TRBV29-1; clone size: NA; J gene: TRBJ2-3; CDR3 DNA: TGCAGCGCCAAGACTAGCGGGGGGTCAGATACGCAGTATTTT; CDR3 protein: CSAKTSGGSDTQYF
D gene: NA; V gene: TRBV9; clone size: NA; J gene: TRBJ2-5; CDR3 DNA: TGTGCCAGCAGCGTAAGCCCGGGGGTCGGCTTGGAGACCCAGTACTTC; CDR3 protein: CASSVSPGVGLETQYF
D gene: NA; V gene: TRBV20-1; clone size: NA; J gene: TRBJ2-4; CDR3 DNA: TGCAGTGCTTATGTCCAAAACATTCAGTACTTC; CDR3 protein: CSAYVQNIQYF
D gene: NA; V gene: TRBV29-1; clone size: NA; J gene: TRBJ2-1; CDR3 DNA: TGCAGCGTCTTTAGACAGGTCCGCTACAATGAGCAGTTCTTC; CDR3 protein: CSVFRQVRYNEQFF
D gene: NA; V gene: TRBV30; clone size: NA; J gene: TRBJ1-3; CDR3 DNA: TGTGCCTGGAATATAGGGGGAAACACCATATATTTT; CDR3 protein: CAWNIGGNTIYF
D gene: TRBD1; V gene: TRBV2; clone size: once; J gene: TRBJ2-2; CDR3 DNA: TGTGCCAGCAGAAAGACAGGGATCACCGGGGAGCTGTTTTTT; CDR3 protein: CASRKTGITGELFF
D gene: NA; V gene: TRBV30; clone size: few; J gene: TRBJ2-7; CDR3 DNA: TGTGCCTGGAGTGTTATAGGGAATTCCTACGAGCAGTACTTC; CDR3 protein: CAWSVIGNSYEQYF
D gene: TRBD1; V gene: TRBV29-1; clone size: NA; J gene: TRBJ1-2; CDR3 DNA: TGCAGCGTTACTCCGGTTACAGGGGGCGCTAACTATGGCTACACCTTC; CDR3 protein: CSVTPVTGGANYGYTF
D gene: NA; V gene: TRBV7-9; clone size: NA; J gene: TRBJ2-7; CDR3 DNA: TGTGCCAGCAGCCTTGACACCAACGAGCAGTACTTC; CDR3 protein: CASSLDTNEQYF
D gene: TRBD1; V gene: TRBV7-2; clone size: NA; J gene: TRBJ1-5; CDR3 DNA: TGTGCCAGCAGCTCTCGACAGGGGGATCAGCCCCAGCATTTT; CDR3 protein: CASSSRQGDQPQHF
D gene: NA; V gene: TRBV7-2; clone size: NA; J gene: TRBJ1-2; CDR3 DNA: TGTGCCAGCAGCTTAGACGTAGCTAACTATGGCTACACCTTC; CDR3 protein: CASSLDVANYGYTF
D gene: TRBD2; V gene: TRBV15; clone size: NA; J gene: TRBJ2-3; CDR3 DNA: TGTGCCACCAGCAGAACGATGGGGACTAGCGGGGGGCCCACAGATACGCAGTATTTT; CDR3 protein: CATSRTMGTSGGPTDTQYF
D gene: TRBD2; V gene: TRBV11-2; clone size: many; J gene: TRBJ2-1; CDR3 DNA: TGTGCCAGCAGGCCTAGCGGGGGGGCCTACAATGAGCAGTTCTTC; CDR3 protein: CASRPSGGAYNEQFF
D gene: NA; V gene: TRBV15; clone size: NA; J gene: TRBJ1-1; CDR3 DNA: TGTGCCACCAGCAGAGTATCAGGCACTGAAGCTTTCTTT; CDR3 protein: CATSRVSGTEAFF
D gene: TRBD2; V gene: TRBV4-3; clone size: once; J gene: TRBJ2-3; CDR3 DNA: TGCGCCAGCAGCCAAATGGGAGGGGTGCAGTATTTT; CDR3 protein: CASSQMGGVQYF
D gene: NA; V gene: TRBV7-9; clone size: NA; J gene: TRBJ1-6; CDR3 DNA: TGTGCCAGCAGCTTAGGGAACTCTCCGGGCCCCCTCCACTTT; CDR3 protein: CASSLGNSPGPLHF
D gene: NA; V gene: TRBV7-2; clone size: few; J gene: TRBJ1-1; CDR3 DNA: TGTGCCAGCAGCTTAGTTGCAGGGGATAGGACTGAAGCTTTCTTT; CDR3 protein: CASSLVAGDRTEAFF
D gene: NA; V gene: TRBV30; clone size: NA; J gene: TRBJ2-7; CDR3 DNA: TGTGCCTGGAGTAGGTTTAGCGGCTACGAGCAGTACTTC; CDR3 protein: CAWSRFSGYEQYF
D gene: TRBD1; V gene: TRBV25-1; clone size: NA; J gene: TRBJ2-5; CDR3 DNA: TGTGCCAGCAGTCGGGACAGGGGGTACCAAGAGACCCAGTACTTC; CDR3 protein: CASSRDRGYQETQYF
D gene: NA; V gene: TRBV5-1; clone size: NA; J gene: TRBJ1-2; CDR3 DNA: TGCGCCAGCAGCTTGGGGTCCAGCCCTAACTATGGCTACACCTTC; CDR3 protein: CASSLGSSPNYGYTF
D gene: NA; V gene: TRBV29-1; clone size: few; J gene: TRBJ2-1; CDR3 DNA: TGCAGCTCCCAGACAGGCCATAATGAGCAGTTCTTC; CDR3 protein: CSSQTGHNEQFF
D gene: NA; V gene: TRBV19; clone size: NA; J gene: TRBJ2-1; CDR3 DNA: TGTGCCAGTAGTGGACAGGGCGGGGGGGCCCCTGAGCAGTTCTTC; CDR3 protein: CASSGQGGGAPEQFF
D gene: NA; V gene: TRBV7-3; clone size: NA; J gene: TRBJ1-5; CDR3 DNA: TGTGCCAGCAGTCCGGGACACTATAGCAATCAGCCCCAGCATTTT; CDR3 protein: CASSPGHYSNQPQHF
D gene: NA; V gene: TRBV14; clone size: NA; J gene: TRBJ1-6; CDR3 DNA: TGTGCCAGCAGCCAAGGGGTTCAGCGAAATTCACCCCTCCACTTT; CDR3 protein: CASSQGVQRNSPLHF
D gene: TRBD1; V gene: TRBV5-1; clone size: NA; J gene: TRBJ1-1; CDR3 DNA: TGCGCCAGCAGCTTCGGGACAGCCAAGAACACTGAAGCTTTCTTT; CDR3 protein: CASSFGTAKNTEAFF
D gene: TRBD1; V gene: TRBV2; clone size: NA; J gene: TRBJ2-1; CDR3 DNA: TGTGCCAGCAGTCTAGACGGGACAGGGGGCCTCTTC; CDR3 protein: CASSLDGTGGLF
D gene: TRBD1; V gene: TRBV7-8; clone size: NA; J gene: TRBJ1-2; CDR3 DNA: TGTGCCAGCAGCCTCTATACAGGGGAAAATGGCTACACCTTC; CDR3 protein: CASSLYTGENGYTF
D gene: TRBD1; V gene: TRBV7-2; clone size: NA; J gene: TRBJ1-5; CDR3 DNA: TGTGCCAGCAGCCTGGACAGGGGGAATCAGCCCCAGCATTTT; CDR3 protein: CASSLDRGNQPQHF
D gene: NA; V gene: TRBV19; clone size: few; J gene: TRBJ1-6; CDR3 DNA: TGTGCCAGTAGGGTGGCGGGGGAAAGTTCACCCCTCCACTTT; CDR3 protein: CASRVAGESSPLHF
D gene: NA; V gene: TRBV29-1; clone size: NA; J gene: TRBJ2-7; CDR3 DNA: TGCAGCGTTATGACTGACCCCCCACACGAGCAGTACTTC; CDR3 protein: CSVMTDPPHEQYF
D gene: NA; V gene: TRBV6-5; clone size: few; J gene: TRBJ2-3; CDR3 DNA: TGTGCCAGCAGTTACCTACAGGGAGCAGATACGCAGTATTTT; CDR3 protein: CASSYLQGADTQYF
D gene: NA; V gene: TRBV5-1; clone size: NA; J gene: TRBJ2-3; CDR3 DNA: TGCGCCAGCAGCTTGGATTTTAGCACAGATACGCAGTATTTT; CDR3 protein: CASSLDFSTDTQYF